What follows is one T cell receptor beta chain and its context. What it recognizes is unknown. This sample is part of a study of cytomegalovirus exposure and HLA in healthy donors. Clones were sequenced by immunoSEQ multiplex PCR, and TCRdb holds only the in-frame ones, with some missing. This sample has 150,000 to 200,000 clones, with about 82% found just once. The validation cohort, a group of more than 95 subjects, included the donors and was separate from the approximately 700-subject first cohort. Study results and caveats: The finding came from a later analysis; first-cohort TCR clusters tended to co-occur in the 120 or so validation repertoires. Cytomegalovirus-associated TCR beta chains were listed, numbering some 170.

This CDR3 has 12 residues. Germline loops: CDR1 WNHNN, CDR2 SYGVQD (reference sequence). V lost 3 bases to trimming and J lost 9 bases, with 10 bases between them. Sequenced input: PBMCs. This receptor was taken from a woman aged 18 to 35 in good health and CMV-seronegative. The rearrangement joins TRBV10-1 to TRBJ2-3; tentative D call: TRBD2 (6 bases). CDR3 DNA sequence: TGCGCCAGCAGTGACTGGGGGGAGACGCAGTATTTT. Its translation is CASSDWGETQYF.